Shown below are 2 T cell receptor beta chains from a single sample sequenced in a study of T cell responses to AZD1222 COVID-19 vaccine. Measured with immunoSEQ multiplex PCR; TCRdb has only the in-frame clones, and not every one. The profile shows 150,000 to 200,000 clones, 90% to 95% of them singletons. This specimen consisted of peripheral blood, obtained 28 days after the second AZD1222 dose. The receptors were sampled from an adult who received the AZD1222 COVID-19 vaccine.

The chain's CDR3 is CASSIVGDRPYEQYF. CDR3 in DNA: TGTGCCAGTAGTATCGTGGGGGACAGGCCCTACGAGCAGTACTTC. V is TRBV19 and J is TRBJ2-7; 8 bases line up with TRBD1. The ends lost 3 bases at V and 2 bases at J; junction bases unmatched: 6. The length of the CDR3 is 15 residues. CDR1 and CDR2 from the germline V gene are LNHDA and SQIVND (reference sequence). Supplemented by reference TRBV19 and TRBJ2-7, the full variable domain reads DGGITQSPKYLFRKEGQNVTLSCEQNLNHDAMYWYRQDPGQGLRLIYYSQIVNDFQKGDIAEGYSVSREKKESFPLTVTSAQKNPTAFYLCASSIVGDRPYEQYFGPGTRLTVT.

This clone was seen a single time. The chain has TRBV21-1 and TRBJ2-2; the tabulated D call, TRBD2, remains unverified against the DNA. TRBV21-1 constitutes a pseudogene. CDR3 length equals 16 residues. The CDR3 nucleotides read TGTGCCAGCAGCAAGACCCCCGGGGGTGACACCGGGGAGCTGTTTTTT. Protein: CASSKTPGGDTGELFF.